What follows are 22 T cell receptor beta chains derived from one specimen sequenced in a study of T cells after yellow fever vaccination. TCRdb recomputed calls from the 5' RACE reads with MiXCR, one row per CDR3 protein. The sample includes around 100,000 distinct CDR3 sequences, 8.4% of them seen just once. The specimen was CD8+ T cells sorted from PBMCs, collected 45 days after the yellow fever booster vaccination. The receptors were gathered from a man aged 25-45 years who received the YFV17D yellow fever vaccine.

This clonotype was detected ten times or more. The V and J genes are TRBV12-5 and TRBJ2-7, with D uncertain. Germline assignment: CDR1 LGHNT and CDR2 FRNRAP. The CDR3 is made up of 17 amino acids. With 1 base removed from V and 2 bases from J, the gap between germline ends came to 18 bases. This chain's CDR3 is CASGLADTLFPTYEQYF. For the CDR3, the DNA is TGTGCTAGTGGTTTGGCCGACACACTATTCCCTACCTACGAGCAGTACTTC.

This clonotype showed up many times. The rearrangement links TRBV10-2 to TRBJ2-5; D may be TRBD2 (5 bases). The V end was cut by 6 bases, the J end by 2 bases, with 13 bases between. CDR1 and CDR2 from the germline V gene are WSHSY and SAAADI. The CDR3 contains 14 residues. CDR3 nucleotides: TGCGCCAGCAGCCGAGACTATTCACAAGAGACCCAGTACTTC. It yields the protein CASSRDYSQETQYF.

This clonotype was picked up many times. The rearrangement joins TRBV27 to TRBJ2-7; TRBD1 aligns across 8 bases. The CDR3 has 15 amino acids. Trimming took 3 bases from V and 2 from J; bases not matched to a gene: 6. Germline CDR1 and CDR2: MNHEY and SMNVEV (reference sequence). CDR3 nucleotide sequence: TGTGCCAGCAGTTTGAGGGGGACAGGTACCTACGAGCAGTACTTC. Translated: CASSLRGTGTYEQYF.

In its sample, this clonotype was seen a few times. The rearrangement links TRBV11-2 to TRBJ2-1, with D unclear. Germline V CDR1 and CDR2: SGHAT, FQNNGV. The CDR3 is 15 residues long. The V gene lost 5 bases and the J gene lost 0 bases, with 11 bases spanning the gap. The CDR3 bases are TGTGCCAGCAGCACTTATGATTTCTCCTACAATGAGCAGTTCTTC. It specifies CASSTYDFSYNEQFF.

The chain carries TRBV7-2 and TRBJ1-5, with 7 bases fitting TRBD1. The CDR3 spans 14 residues. Germline-derived CDR1 and CDR2 are SGHTA and FQGNSA. Trimming took 5 bases from V and 4 from J; bases not matched to a gene: 5. The CDR3 is CASSIGGQNQPQHF. The CDR3 DNA reads as TGTGCCAGCAGCATAGGGGGACAGAATCAGCCCCAGCATTTT.

This sequence joins TRBV27 and TRBJ2-7, with 10 bases fitting TRBD1. This CDR3 has 14 amino acids. Trimming took 5 bases from V and 7 from J; bases not matched to a gene: 8. CDR1 is MNHEY and CDR2 is SMNVEV in the germline V gene (reference sequence). The CDR3 DNA sequence: TGTGCCAGCAGTCCCGGGACAGGGGTGGGGGAGCAGTACTTC. As protein: CASSPGTGVGEQYF.

For this clonotype: A much larger clone lies a single base off, so this may be a read error. V is TRBV15 and J is TRBJ2-7; D unresolved. This CDR3 has 16 amino acids. CDR1 and CDR2 from the germline V gene are LNHNV and YYDKDF (reference sequence). The CDR3, as DNA: TGTGTCACCAGCAGTCTTAGTACACCTTTACCCTACGAGCAGTACTTC. Translation gives CVTSSLSTPLPYEQYF.

This clonotype has at least ten counts. The J gene is TRBJ2-5, the V gene TRBV6-6; D remains unclear. Trimming removed 10 bases from V and 1 base from J, with 7 bases in between. The CDR3 is 11 residues long. CDR1 is MNHNY, CDR2 SVGAGI, per germline (reference sequence). This chain's CDR3 is CATQFQETQYF. DNA for the CDR3: TGTGCCACCCAGTTCCAAGAGACCCAGTACTTC.

The CDR3 DNA sequence: TGTGCCAGCAGCCTCGGCGGAGGGCCAGTCAATGAGCAGTTCTTC. As protein: CASSLGGGPVNEQFF. The gene calls are TRBV6-2 or TRBV6-3 and TRBJ2-1; D is possibly TRBD2 (6 bases). V was trimmed by 6 bases and J by 6 bases, leaving 18 bases between them. Germline CDR1 is MNHEY and CDR2 is SVGEGT. The CDR3 covers 15 residues.

Only a few counts were recorded for this clonotype. The chain couples TRBV12-3 or TRBV12-4 to TRBJ2-5; 9 nucleotides match TRBD1. After removal of 5 bases from V and 5 bases from J, the junction contained 6 bases not matched to a gene. The length of the CDR3 is 14 residues. The CDR3 DNA is TGTGCCAGCAGTCCCACAGGGGGCTGGGAGACCCAGTACTTC. Protein sequence: CASSPTGGWETQYF.

This clonotype was seen a handful of times. J is TRBJ2-6 and V is TRBV27, with TRBD1 identical over 8 bases. The CDR3 consists of 16 residues. Germline assignment: CDR1 MNHEY and CDR2 SMNVEV (reference sequence). Trimming cost V 9 bases and J 0 bases; bases outside gene matches: 7. The CDR3 region has the DNA TGTGCCAGACCGGGACAGGTCATCTCTGGGGCCAACGTCCTGACTTTC. Its protein product is CARPGQVISGANVLTF.

The chain is built from TRBV18 and TRBJ2-2; no firm D call. Germline CDR1 and CDR2: KGHSH and LQKENI. Trimming took off 3 bases at V and 3 bases at J, with 11 bases between the two ends. The CDR3 extends over 15 amino acids. CDR3 sequence: CASSPDEGYTGELFF. In nucleotides, the CDR3 is TGTGCCAGCTCACCGGATGAAGGTTACACCGGGGAGCTGTTTTTT.

This clonotype was recorded at least ten times. This chain joins TRBV6-5 and TRBJ2-1; D ambiguous. Trimming took 3 bases from V and 2 from J, leaving 14 bases between them. Per germline, CDR1 MNHEY and CDR2 SVGAGI. This CDR3 is 16 amino acids long. The DNA for the CDR3 is TGTGCCAGCAGTTATGACCAGGCGGTAACCTACAATGAGCAGTTCTTC. Residues: CASSYDQAVTYNEQFF.

The chain recombines TRBV7-8 with TRBJ2-1; D unclear. Germline-derived CDR1 and CDR2 are SGHVS and FQNEAQ. Trimming removed 1 base at V and 2 bases at J, with 9 bases between. The CDR3 runs to 15 residues. The CDR3 DNA sequence: TGTGCCAGCAGCTTAGGGGTAGCAGCCTACAATGAGCAGTTCTTC. Translation: CASSLGVAAYNEQFF.

J is TRBJ2-1 and V is TRBV3-1; 7 nucleotides agree with TRBD2. This CDR3 comprises 12 residues. J gave up 8 bases and V 5 bases, and 3 bases lay outside the gene matches. Germline CDR1 and CDR2: LGHDT and YNNKEL (reference sequence). The CDR3 nucleotides read TGTGCCAGCAGCTGGACTAGTTATGAGCAGTTCTTC. Protein: CASSWTSYEQFF.

Note on this clonotype: A read error may produce the germline difference seen at one junction end. The chain links TRBV11-2 to TRBJ2-3, with 9 bases matching TRBD2. Germline assignment: CDR1 SGHAT and CDR2 FQNNGV. The CDR3 sequence is 16 residues long. This chain's CDR3 is CTSSLDPSGNTDTQYF. The CDR3 DNA reads as TGTACCAGCAGCTTAGATCCTAGCGGGAACACAGATACGCAGTATTTT. Filled out from reference TRBV11-2 and TRBJ2-3, the complete variable domain reads EAGVAQSPRYKIIEKRQSVAFWCNPISGHATLYWYQQILGQGPKLLIQFQNNGVVDDSQLPKDRFSAERLKGVDSTLKIQPAKLEDSAVYLCTSSLDPSGNTDTQYFGPGTRLTVL.

This chain joins TRBV7-3 and TRBJ2-3, with 8 positions matching TRBD2. The V and J ends lost 0 bases and 2 bases, in that order; junction bases with no gene match: 7. CDR3 length: 17 residues. Germline CDR1 SGHTA, CDR2 FQGTGA. The chain's CDR3 is CASSLTKGGRSTDTQYF. CDR3 nucleotides: TGTGCCAGCAGCTTAACTAAGGGCGGGAGGTCCACAGATACGCAGTATTTT.

The chain employs TRBV27 and TRBJ2-1; D unclear. The V and J ends lost 2 bases and 2 bases respectively, with 7 bases between them. Germline CDR1 MNHEY, CDR2 SMNVEV (reference sequence). The length of the CDR3 is 14 residues. The CDR3 DNA is TGTGCCAGCAGTTTAAGCGATCCCTACAATGAGCAGTTCTTC. Translation gives CASSLSDPYNEQFF.

This clonotype was observed many times. The chain employs TRBV27 and TRBJ2-3; D gene uncertain. Trimming removed 1 base at V and 2 bases at J, with 10 bases between. This CDR3 has 15 residues. The V gene's germline CDR1 is MNHEY and CDR2 SMNVEV (reference sequence). CDR3 loop: CASSLYDGDTDTQYF. DNA of the CDR3: TGTGCCAGCAGTTTATATGACGGAGACACAGATACGCAGTATTTT.

This clonotype was observed at least ten times. This chain links TRBV15 with TRBJ2-7; 7 bases map to TRBD1. Trimming removed 0 bases from V and 5 bases from J; junction bases left unmatched: 10. Germline V lookup: CDR1 LNHNV, CDR2 YYDKDF (reference sequence). The CDR3 runs to 16 residues. Here the CDR3 reads CATSRDIGTVDHEQYF. For the CDR3, the DNA is TGTGCCACCAGCAGAGATATAGGGACAGTGGACCACGAGCAGTACTTC.

This clonotype was counted a few times. This sequence joins TRBV7-9 and TRBJ1-4; 7 nucleotides align to TRBD1. CDR3 length: 16 residues. Losses at the gene ends were 5 bases for V and 10 bases for J; bases not matched to a gene: 16. Germline V gene sequence: CDR1 SEHNR, CDR2 FQNEAQ (reference sequence). CDR3: CASSVDRNHPTGKLFF. In DNA form, the CDR3 reads TGTGCCAGCAGCGTGGACAGGAATCACCCGACCGGAAAACTGTTTTTT.

This clonotype was counted many times. The chain carries TRBV11-2 and TRBJ2-3, with 8 bases fitting TRBD1. Germline V gene data show CDR1 as SGHAT and CDR2 as FQNNGV. There are 16 residues in the CDR3. V dropped 5 bases and J dropped 2; count of bases not matched to a gene: 9. CDR3 region: CASSPLDRVYTDTQYF. DNA for the CDR3: TGTGCCAGCAGCCCCCTGGACAGGGTTTACACAGATACGCAGTATTTT.